The 32 T cell receptor beta chains below come from one sample, sequenced in a study of blood T cell repertoires in COVID-19. TCRdb's copy holds only in-frame clones and misses some; the assay was immunoSEQ multiplex PCR. This table holds approximately 180,000 clones, more than 70% found once. Material for sequencing was peripheral blood. The source of these receptors is a person aged 70 to 79 with COVID-19, enrolled during active disease.

V is TRBV6-2 or TRBV6-3 and J is TRBJ2-2; no firm D call. Deletions cut 5 bases from V and 1 base from J, with 5 bases between. This CDR3 is built from 13 residues. Germline assignment: CDR1 MNHEY and CDR2 SVGEGT. CDR3 bases: TGTGCCAGCAGTGCGATGAACACCGGGGAGCTGTTTTTT. Encoded protein: CASSAMNTGELFF.

The chain employs TRBV5-8 and TRBJ2-3; D gene unclear. With 2 bases removed from V and 0 bases from J, the gap between germline ends came to 7 bases. The CDR3 is made up of 14 amino acids. The germline V gene has CDR1 SGHTS and CDR2 YDEGEE. The chain's CDR3 is CASSFETSTDTQYF. The CDR3 DNA is TGTGCCAGCAGCTTTGAGACAAGCACAGATACGCAGTATTTT.

The J gene is TRBJ2-4, the V gene TRBV28; TRBD2 agrees at 11 bases. The germline CDR1 and CDR2 sequences are MDHEN and SYDVKM. Trimming cost V 5 bases and J 6 bases; bases outside gene matches: 9. CDR3 size: 16 residues. CDR3 nucleotides: TGTGCCAGCAGTCAGGGACTAGCGGACGTGGGAAACATTCAGTACTTC. Protein: CASSQGLADVGNIQYF.

The chain has TRBV10-2 and TRBJ2-2; TRBD2 agrees at 13 bases. Germline-derived CDR1 and CDR2 are WSHSY and SAAADI. The CDR3 is 17 amino acids. V lost 2 bases to trimming and J lost 9 bases; unmatched junction nucleotides: 9. CDR3 residues: CASSEPPLAGGPRELFF. The CDR3 DNA follows: TGCGCCAGCAGTGAGCCGCCACTAGCGGGAGGGCCCCGGGAGCTGTTTTTT.

V usage is TRBV2 and J usage is TRBJ2-5, with 9 positions matching TRBD2. Trimming took 4 bases from V and 0 from J; bases not matched to a gene: 3. This CDR3 is 15 amino acids long. CDR1 is SNHLY, CDR2 FYNNEI, per germline. Here the CDR3 DNA reads TGTGCCAGCAGTGTGGCGGGGGGGTACCAAGAGACCCAGTACTTC. It yields the protein CASSVAGGYQETQYF.

J is TRBJ1-2 and V is TRBV30, with 11 positions matching TRBD1. The CDR3 runs 13 residues. The germline gives CDR1 GTSNPN, CDR2 SVGIG (reference sequence). Trimming took 4 bases from V and 6 from J; bases not matched to a gene: 4. As DNA, the CDR3 is TGTGCCTGGACAACGGACAGGGGGCATGGCTACACCTTC. It encodes CAWTTDRGHGYTF.

The V call is TRBV7-2, the J call TRBJ1-5; 7 positions match TRBD1. Germline lookup yields CDR1 SGHTA and CDR2 FQGNSA. V lost 4 bases and J lost 4; bases outside the gene matches: 4. This CDR3 is 14 amino acids long. The CDR3 here is CASSSTGSNQPQHF. The CDR3 DNA follows: TGTGCCAGCAGCTCGACAGGGTCGAATCAGCCCCAGCATTTT.

The rearrangement joins TRBV6-5 to TRBJ2-1, with 9 bases matching TRBD1. Germline V lookup: CDR1 MNHEY, CDR2 SVGAGI. CDR3 length: 13 amino acids. V was pared by 6 bases and J by 9 bases, with 6 bases of the junction left unmatched. The CDR3 here is CASSTTGGTEQFF. In DNA, the CDR3 is TGTGCCAGCAGCACGACAGGGGGTACTGAGCAGTTCTTC.

The J gene is TRBJ1-4, the V gene TRBV19, with 9 bases identical to TRBD1. This CDR3 has 16 amino acids. J gave up 7 bases and V 7 bases, and 13 bases lay outside the gene matches. Looked up from germline, CDR1 is LNHDA and CDR2 is SQIVND (reference sequence). The CDR3 DNA reads as TGTGCCAGTACTTCTCCCTCCGGGACAGGGACTGAAAAACTGTTTTTT. It encodes CASTSPSGTGTEKLFF.

The CDR3 loop is CASSARQGSYEQYF. In nucleotides, the CDR3 is TGTGCCAGCAGCGCCCGACAGGGGTCCTACGAGCAGTACTTC. The gene calls are TRBV9 and TRBJ2-7; 8 bases map to TRBD1. The V gene end was trimmed by 3 bases and the J gene end by 1 base; junction bases not matched to a gene: 3. CDR3 length equals 14 residues. Germline CDR1 reads SGDLS; CDR2 reads YYNGEE.

The rearrangement links TRBV19 to TRBJ2-5, with 8 bases identical to TRBD2. Trimming cost V 5 bases and J 5 bases; bases outside gene matches: 10. The CDR3 sequence is 15 residues long. Germline CDR1 LNHDA, CDR2 SQIVND (reference sequence). CDR3 loop: CASSLPRGGRETQYF. The DNA for the CDR3 is TGTGCCAGTAGTCTCCCCCGGGGGGGACGGGAGACCCAGTACTTC.

This clone was counted between two and nine times. The J gene is TRBJ1-2, the V gene TRBV7-9; the match to TRBD1 covers 8 bases. This CDR3 is 14 amino acids long. Germline V gives CDR1 SEHNR, CDR2 FQNEAQ (reference sequence). The V gene end was trimmed by 2 bases and the J gene end by 5 bases; junction bases not matched to a gene: 4. The CDR3 DNA is TGTGCCAGCAGCTTAAACAGGGGGGATTATGGCTACACCTTC. Its protein product is CASSLNRGDYGYTF.

CDR3 sequence (DNA): TGTGCCACCAGTGATCCTAGAGCGGACTACGAGCAGTACTTC. It encodes CATSDPRADYEQYF. The rearrangement uses TRBV24-1 and TRBJ2-7; D is perhaps TRBD2 (5 bases). Germline V gene sequence: CDR1 KGHDR, CDR2 SFDVKD. V dropped 3 bases and J dropped 3 bases, with 11 bases sitting between them. This CDR3 contains 14 residues.

This chain joins TRBV12-3 or TRBV12-4 and TRBJ1-5; the D is unclear. This CDR3 comprises 12 residues. V lost 2 bases and J 9 bases, leaving 8 bases between the germline ends. Here the CDR3 reads CASSLTRGPQHF. The CDR3 bases are TGTGCCAGCAGTTTAACTCGGGGGCCCCAGCATTTT.

V is TRBV30 and J is TRBJ2-2; 7 bases map to TRBD1. The germline CDR1 and CDR2 sequences are GTSNPN and SVGIG (reference sequence). The CDR3 is made up of 14 amino acids. V gave up 1 base and J gave up 11 bases; unmatched junction bases: 10. The CDR3 coding sequence is TGTGCCTGGAGTGGCCCGGGACAGTTTTTAGAGCTGTTTTTT. Encoded protein: CAWSGPGQFLELFF.

The chain links TRBV29-1 to TRBJ2-3; 9 nucleotides align to TRBD2. The CDR3 spans 16 residues. Germline V gene sequence: CDR1 SQVTM, CDR2 ANQGSEA. The V segment lost 1 base and the J segment 3 bases; nucleotides outside the gene matches: 8. CDR3 DNA: TGCAGCGTTGAAGGTGGGCTTGCGGGAGGGACAGATACGCAGTATTTT. It specifies CSVEGGLAGGTDTQYF.

This clone was counted between two and nine times. The chain couples TRBV6-2 or TRBV6-3 to TRBJ1-2; 9 nucleotides line up with TRBD1. Germline values: CDR1 MNHEY, CDR2 SVGEGT. Trimming cost V 0 bases and J 7 bases; bases outside gene matches: 3. This CDR3 is 14 amino acids long. CDR3 coding DNA: TGTGCCAGCAGTTACTCCACAGGGGGCCTTGGCTACACCTTC. Residues: CASSYSTGGLGYTF.

The chain recombines TRBV27 with TRBJ2-7, with a weak D call TRBD1 (6 bases). V lost 3 bases and J 6 bases, leaving 15 bases between the germline ends. Looked up from germline, CDR1 is MNHEY and CDR2 is SMNVEV (reference sequence). The CDR3 is 14 amino acids. The CDR3 bases are TGTGCCAGCAGTTTGGTACAGGGAGAATCCGAGCAGTACTTC. Encoded protein: CASSLVQGESEQYF.

The chain has TRBV12-3 or TRBV12-4 and TRBJ2-5, with D possibly TRBD1 on 5 matching bases. Trimming cost V 2 bases and J 6 bases, with 7 bases left between them. The CDR3 spans 12 residues. The CDR3 coding sequence is TGTGCCAGCAGTTTATGGGGCCAGACCCAGTACTTC. Its protein product is CASSLWGQTQYF.

The V gene is TRBV5-6, the J gene TRBJ2-3; 11 nucleotides line up with TRBD2. Trimming at V came to 4 bases and at J to 6 bases, leaving 10 bases not matched to a gene. The CDR3 totals 16 residues. The germline V gene has CDR1 SGHDT and CDR2 YYEEEE. The DNA of the CDR3 is TGTGCCAGCAGCGCCACGCTAGCGGGGGGTGGGGATACGCAGTATTTT. The encoded protein is CASSATLAGGGDTQYF.

The V gene is TRBV15, the J gene TRBJ1-5, with 10 bases matching TRBD1. Trimming at V came to 4 bases and at J to 3 bases, leaving 3 bases not matched to a gene. The CDR3 spans 15 residues. Per the germline V gene, CDR1 is LNHNV and CDR2 is YYDKDF (reference sequence). As DNA, the CDR3 is TGTGCCACCAGCACAGGGACAGGGGTCAATCAGCCCCAGCATTTT. Translation gives CATSTGTGVNQPQHF.

The rearrangement links TRBV5-8 to TRBJ1-4; tentative D call: TRBD1 (5 bases). Germline V gene data show CDR1 as SGHTS and CDR2 as YDEGEE. Trimming took off 1 base at V and 2 bases at J, with 12 bases between the two ends. The CDR3 consists of 16 residues. The DNA for the CDR3 is TGTGCCAGCAGCTTGAATATCCAGGGCACTAATGAAAAACTGTTTTTT. Its protein is CASSLNIQGTNEKLFF. Together with reference TRBV5-8 and TRBJ1-4, the CDR3 gives the full variable domain: EAGVTQSPTHLIKTRGQQATLRCSPISGHTSVYWYQQALGLGLQFLLWYDEGEERNRGNFPPRFSGRQFPNYSSELNVNALELEDSALYLCASSLNIQGTNEKLFFGSGTQLSVL.

The chain joins TRBV7-9 to TRBJ2-7, with 11 bases that match TRBD2. With V trimmed by 5 bases and J by 3 bases, 9 bases remained unmatched. The CDR3 is 16 amino acids. Germline V gene lookup returns CDR1 SEHNR and CDR2 FQNEAQ (reference sequence). The CDR3 DNA reads as TGTGCCAGCAGCCGAACGACCGGGACTAGCGGCTACGAGCAGTACTTC. Translated: CASSRTTGTSGYEQYF. The variable domain in full, completed from reference TRBV7-9 and TRBJ2-7, reads DTGVSQNPRHKITKRGQNVTFRCDPISEHNRLYWYRQTLGQGPEFLTYFQNEAQLEKSRLLSDRFSAERPKGSFSTLEIQRTEQGDSAMYLCASSRTTGTSGYEQYFGPGTRLTVT.

The chain combines TRBV11-3 with TRBJ2-3; no clear D gene. Deletions cut 1 base from V and 2 bases from J, with 4 bases between. Germline CDR1 is SGHNT and CDR2 is YENEEA. The CDR3 contains 13 residues. The CDR3 protein is CASSLVSTDTQYF. The CDR3 region has the DNA TGTGCCAGCAGCTTAGTCTCCACAGATACGCAGTATTTT. Full variable domain (rest looked up from reference TRBV11-3 and TRBJ2-3): EAGVVQSPRYKIIEKKQPVAFWCNPISGHNTLYWYLQNLGQGPELLIRYENEEAVDDSQLPKDRFSAERLKGVDSTLKIQPAELGDSAVYLCASSLVSTDTQYFGPGTRLTVL.

J is TRBJ1-1 and V is TRBV5-4; the match to TRBD1 covers 10 bases. V shed 6 bases and J 5 bases; nucleotides not matched to a gene: 7. The CDR3 runs 14 residues. CDR1 is SGHNT, CDR2 YYREEE, per germline (reference sequence). The DNA of the CDR3 is TGTGCCAGCACAATAGGACAGGGGGGGACTGAAGCTTTCTTT. Translated, it gives CASTIGQGGTEAFF.

V usage is TRBV3-1 (or the pseudogene TRBV3-2) and J usage is TRBJ2-3; TRBD1 might be the D (5 bases). The CDR3 is made up of 16 amino acids. From germline, CDR1 is LGHDT and CDR2 YNNKEL (reference sequence). Trimming shortened V by 2 bases and J by 1 base, and 13 bases separated the two germline ends. CDR3 in amino acids: CASSQRGQWGTDTQYF. In nucleotides, the CDR3 is TGTGCCAGCAGCCAACGCGGACAATGGGGCACAGATACGCAGTATTTT.

J is TRBJ2-5 and V is TRBV19, with D possibly being TRBD2 (6 bases). The CDR3 spans 16 residues. Per the germline V gene, CDR1 is LNHDA and CDR2 is SQIVND (reference sequence). The germline V and J ends were trimmed by 3 bases and 5 bases, with 19 bases remaining between them. The CDR3 DNA sequence: TGTGCCAGTAGTATTCGGGACTCCAGGGCGCGGGAGACCCAGTACTTC. Translation: CASSIRDSRARETQYF.

This clone was detected only once. The rearrangement joins TRBV10-3 to TRBJ2-1; the D is unclear. CDR1 and CDR2 (germline): ENHRY, SYGVKD. Trimming pared 1 base from V and 11 bases from J, leaving 15 bases between. The CDR3 is made up of 14 amino acids. The CDR3 region is CAISEYSSNPKQFF. For the CDR3, the DNA is TGTGCCATCAGTGAGTATTCCTCTAATCCTAAGCAGTTCTTC.

CDR3 sequence reads: CASKPSSEETQYF. The DNA for the CDR3 is TGTGCCAGCAAACCTAGCTCGGAGGAGACCCAGTACTTC. The chain couples TRBV2 to TRBJ2-5; tentative D call: TRBD2 (5 bases). V was shortened by 7 bases and J by 5 bases, with 14 bases between the two germline ends. The length of the CDR3 is 13 residues. Germline values: CDR1 SNHLY, CDR2 FYNNEI.

J is TRBJ1-5 and V is TRBV24-1, with 8 bases aligning to TRBD1. V shed 3 bases and J 5 bases; nucleotides not matched to a gene: 8. This CDR3 region has 16 residues. Looked up from germline, CDR1 is KGHDR and CDR2 is SFDVKD. Here the CDR3 DNA reads TGTGCCACCAGTGATGTCGGGTCACAGGGGGATCAGCCCCAGCATTTT. Its translation is CATSDVGSQGDQPQHF.

V is TRBV11-3 and J is TRBJ2-2; TRBD1 matches at 8 bases. CDR1 is SGHNT and CDR2 is YENEEA in the germline V gene. V dropped 5 bases and J dropped 0; count of bases not matched to a gene: 11. This CDR3 comprises 18 residues. The CDR3 DNA reads TGTGCCAGCAGCCCCCGGAGGGGGGACAGGACGAACACCGGGGAGCTGTTTTTT. This encodes CASSPRRGDRTNTGELFF.

The rearrangement uses TRBV5-6 and TRBJ1-2, with D perhaps matching TRBD1 (6 bases). This CDR3 region has 13 residues. V lost 0 bases to trimming and J lost 8 bases, with 11 bases between them. Germline V gives CDR1 SGHDT, CDR2 YYEEEE. The CDR3 protein is CASSLDRALGYTF. CDR3 coding DNA: TGTGCCAGCAGCTTGGACAGGGCGCTCGGCTACACCTTC. Combining the CDR3 with reference TRBV5-6 and TRBJ1-2 gives the whole variable domain DAGVTQSPTHLIKTRGQQVTLRCSPKSGHDTVSWYQQALGQGPQFIFQYYEEEERQRGNFPDRFSGHQFPNYSSELNVNALLLGDSALYLCASSLDRALGYTFGSGTRLTVV.